This T cell receptor (beta chain) was identified during a study of blood T cells in healthy people across ages (dated by TCRdb to between 2015 and 2017). Study-level background: In model experiments, template switching captured roughly one uniquely barcoded TCR beta cDNA molecule for every two T cells. The study analyzed two additional independent replicas of 1 million unique cDNA reads from the same blood draw for two donors, one aged 18 to 30 and one aged 80 or older. The donors were split into four age groups: young (average roughly 15 years), middle-aged (39), aged (more than 55) and long-lived (approximately 89). To avoid experimental bias, donors of different ages were spread randomly across the sequencing lanes. Age-related changes in TCR beta repertoire diversity were measured in the study by deep sequencing normalized with unique cDNA molecular identifiers.

Receptor libraries were prepared by 5' RACE. Sequencing instrument: Illumina HiSeq 2500. A second roughly 6 to 12 cycle PCR used a sample-barcoded 5' primer and a J-beta primer mix. A unique molecular identifier was introduced onto each TCR beta cDNA molecule by a template-switch 5' adaptor carrying 12 random nucleotides. Each sample yielded at least 3 million CDR3-containing paired-end reads. All of the RNA was converted into first-strand cDNA using the Mint cDNA synthesis kit, with a TRBC-specific oligonucleotide serving as the primer. All cDNA was treated with uracil-DNA glycosylase and then went through a first 18-cycle PCR with the universal primers M1SS and BC2_uni_R. The authors processed their data as follows. For normalization, 1 million high-quality reads, each with a distinct molecular identifier, were randomly selected from each sample. Instead of being binned into consensus sequences, reads that shared molecular identifiers were thrown out. MiTCR, run with a Q25 quality threshold and the strictest error-elimination algorithm, handled CDR3 identification, clonotype clustering and error correction. Lower-bound total TCR beta diversity was estimated with a nonparametric unseen species model using Euler transformation. TCRdb reworked the public reads: Q25 trimming with fastp, MiXCR clone assembly, productive beta chains retained. All rows with the same CDR3 protein become a single entry with the most common DNA and genes. What appears here as the V and J calls and clone size reflects TCRdb's work, not the paper's. For this sample there are about 1.4 million distinct CDR3 sequences; roughly 60% appear just once. 6.5% to 8.5% of the sample belongs to the ten largest clones.

The full study reports these points: Compared with the aged group, the long-lived group had more naive CD4+ T cells, fewer expanded clones and increased TCR diversity, a pattern suggesting age selection. As age increased, observed TCR beta diversity per million T cells dropped in a roughly linear way, and a significant reduction was already evident by age 40. Total diversity estimates from one million sequenced T cells were considered lower bounds and underestimates. The percentage of naive T cells measured by flow cytometry correlated strongly with observed TCR beta diversity. Because the CMV infection status of the donors was unknown, age-related changes in expanded clonotypes may potentially have been confounded. Conclusive comparison of naive and antigen-experienced compartments was prevented by the profiling of bulk unsorted PBMCs.

The 39 donors, aged about 6 to 95 years, were systemically healthy Caucasian individuals from Russia. Ten milliliters of peripheral blood were drawn from each donor into EDTA-treated Vacutainer tubes. Ficoll-Paque density-gradient centrifugation was used to isolate PBMCs, with at least 6.5 million per sample. Total RNA was extracted from PBMCs with Trizol reagent, with at least 5 micrograms obtained per sample. The percentages of naive CD45RAhigh/CD27high T cells were determined by flow cytometry on a PBMC aliquot from every donor. Notes on this clonotype: This receptor's antigen is unknown. Base qualities are not at hand, and no much larger clone is one base apart.

Trimming removed 1 base from V and 2 bases from J; the gene matches leave 11 bases unexplained. Inclusive of the bounding cysteine and phenylalanine, the CDR3 is 19 residues long. The only DNA kept is the CDR3, 57 bases in frame from the first base. CDR1 and CDR2 are read off the germline V gene as LGHNA and YSLEER. The chain uses TRBV4-3 and TRBJ2-7; a stretch of 13 junction bases matches TRBD2. The sequence derives from a man aged 18 to 29 in good health. The sequencing input was blood. CDR3 region: CASSQGKTSGGLFPYEQYF. The nucleotide sequence reads as follows: TGCGCCAGCAGCCAAGGAAAGACTAGCGGGGGGTTATTCCCCTACGAGCAGTACTTC.